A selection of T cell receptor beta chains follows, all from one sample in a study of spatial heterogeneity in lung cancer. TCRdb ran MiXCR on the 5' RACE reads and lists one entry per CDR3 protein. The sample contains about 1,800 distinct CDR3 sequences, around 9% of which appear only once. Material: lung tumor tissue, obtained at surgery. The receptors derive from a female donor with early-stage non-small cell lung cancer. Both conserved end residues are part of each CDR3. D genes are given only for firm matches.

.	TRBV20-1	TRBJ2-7	CSASPNRAYEQYF
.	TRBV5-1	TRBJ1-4	CASSLEGDAANEKLFF
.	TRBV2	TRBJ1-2	CASSDVLGSFGYTF
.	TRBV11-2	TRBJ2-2	CASSLIRDGITGELFF
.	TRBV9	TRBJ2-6	CASSVRGSSGANVLTF
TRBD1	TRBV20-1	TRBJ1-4	CSVRDSVEKLFF
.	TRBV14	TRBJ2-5	CASSPAGWETQYF
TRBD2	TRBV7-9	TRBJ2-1	CASSSLGTSGEYNEQFF
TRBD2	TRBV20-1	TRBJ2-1	CSARVPSGGGYEQFF
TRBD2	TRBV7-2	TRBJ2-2	CASSPFPGGRTGELFF
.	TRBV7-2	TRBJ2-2	CASWAGGFTGELFF
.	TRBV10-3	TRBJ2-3	CAISDGSTDTQYF
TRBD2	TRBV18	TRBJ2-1	CASSPPTSGRAHEQFF
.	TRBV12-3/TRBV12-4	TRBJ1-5	CASSLGYNQPQHF
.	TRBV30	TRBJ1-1	CAWSVHPRGEAFF
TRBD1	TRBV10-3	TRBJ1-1	CAISDRGMNTEAFF
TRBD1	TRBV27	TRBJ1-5	CASSLGQGWEPQHF
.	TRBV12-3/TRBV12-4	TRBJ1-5	CASTHSGRNNQPQHF
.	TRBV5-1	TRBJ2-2	CASSLGRRNTGELFF
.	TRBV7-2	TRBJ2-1	CASSPNRGSSYNEQFF
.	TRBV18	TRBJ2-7	CASSPGGSEQYF
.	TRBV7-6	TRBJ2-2	CASSSQTGELFF
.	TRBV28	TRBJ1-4	CASSPPARREKLFF
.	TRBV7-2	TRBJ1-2	CASSSAAGYKDYGYTF
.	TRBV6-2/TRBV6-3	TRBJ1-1	CASSLRDLRAFF
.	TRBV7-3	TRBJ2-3	CASSLSGSADTQYF
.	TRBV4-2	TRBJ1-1	CASSQGLGVSAEAFF
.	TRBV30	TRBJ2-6	CAWSVSGQALGANVLTF
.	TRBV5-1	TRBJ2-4	CASSLETPAQNIQYF
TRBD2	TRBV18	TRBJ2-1	CASSPTSGALNEQFF
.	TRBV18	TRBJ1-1	CASSPSTNTEAFF
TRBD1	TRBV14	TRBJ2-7	CASSHGQGAYEQYF
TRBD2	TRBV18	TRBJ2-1	CASSPLVAGGRNEQFF
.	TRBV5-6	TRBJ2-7	CASSLLRSRAAYEQYF
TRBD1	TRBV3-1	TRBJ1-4	CASSQERGRREKLFF
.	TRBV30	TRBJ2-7	CAWSVRDEQYF
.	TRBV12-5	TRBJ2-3	CASGPDVGSLRPDTQYF
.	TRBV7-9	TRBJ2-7	CASSLFVYEQYF
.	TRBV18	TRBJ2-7	CASSPSSYEQYF
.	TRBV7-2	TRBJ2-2	CASSLAAKITGELFF
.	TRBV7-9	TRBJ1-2	CASSFKGQHLQTDYGYTF
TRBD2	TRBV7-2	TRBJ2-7	CASSLGFSGKYEQYF
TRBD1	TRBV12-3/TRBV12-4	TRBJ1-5	CASPGSRGKGDQPQHF
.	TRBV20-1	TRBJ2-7	CSATASSLYEQYF
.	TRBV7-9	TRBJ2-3	CASSLTGYVEYF
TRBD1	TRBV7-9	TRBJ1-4	CASCRLGTGTSEKLFF
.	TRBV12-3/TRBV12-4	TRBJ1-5	CASRDRASNQPQHF